The rows below give T cell receptor beta chains drawn from one sample of a study of blood T cells in healthy people across ages. MiXCR, applied by TCRdb to the 5' RACE reads, yields one record per CDR3 protein. Here the sample spans 1.5 million to 1.9 million distinct CDR3 sequences, roughly two fifths being singletons. Sequencing used blood. All receptors come from a woman between 18 and 29 years old in good health. Both conserved end residues are part of each CDR3. D genes are given only for firm matches. Clone size, where shown, is once, few, many, or a class for clones that have expanded.

-	few	TRBV15	TRBJ1-2	TGTGCCACCAGCAGAGACCAAGGTGGCTACACCTTC	CATSRDQGGYTF
TRBD1	-	TRBV12-3/TRBV12-4	TRBJ2-7	TGTGCCAGCAGGGACAGGGGAGAGGGTTACGAGCAGTACTTC	CASRDRGEGYEQYF
-	many	TRBV6-5	TRBJ1-2	TGTGCCAGCAGTACGACAGGTTTTAGCTACACCTTC	CASSTTGFSYTF
-	few	TRBV12-3/TRBV12-4	TRBJ2-5	TGTGCCAGCAGCCCAGCGGTAGAGACCCGGTACTTC	CASSPAVETRYF
-	-	TRBV25-1	TRBJ2-1	TGTGCCAGTCCCCGCCATGAGCAGTTCTTC	CASPRHEQFF
TRBD1	-	TRBV29-1	TRBJ2-4	TGCAGCGTTGAAGACAGGGGGAACATTCAGTACTTC	CSVEDRGNIQYF
TRBD2	-	TRBV3-1	TRBJ2-1	TGTGCCAGCAGCCATGGGCGGGAGCGCTATGAGCAGTTCTTC	CASSHGRERYEQFF
-	-	TRBV7-3	TRBJ2-7	TGTGCCAGCAGCTCCTCCGGCGGGGGCTCCTACAATGAGCAGTACTTC	CASSSSGGGSYNEQYF
-	-	TRBV12-3/TRBV12-4	TRBJ2-5	TGTGCCAGCACTACCGAGGGGCAGAAAGAGACCCAGTACTTC	CASTTEGQKETQYF
-	few	TRBV6-2/TRBV6-3	TRBJ2-1	TGTGCCAGCAGTTACCTTCTGTTGGGATATGAGCAGTTCTTC	CASSYLLLGYEQFF
-	few	TRBV7-2	TRBJ2-7	TGTGCCAGCAGCTCAGGAGGATCTAACAATGAGCAGTACTTC	CASSSGGSNNEQYF
-	few	TRBV20-1	TRBJ2-5	TGCAGTGCTAGTAGGGGGTTAGAGACCCAGTACTTC	CSASRGLETQYF
TRBD1	-	TRBV6-5	TRBJ1-5	TGTGCCAGCAGTTACGGCAGGGACAGACTTTATAGCAATCAGCCCCAGCATTTT	CASSYGRDRLYSNQPQHF
-	-	TRBV6-1	TRBJ1-2	TGTGCCAGCAGTGAAGTAAGGGGCTATGGCTACACCTTC	CASSEVRGYGYTF
TRBD1	few	TRBV5-1	TRBJ1-1	TGCGCCAGCAGCTGGACAGGGATCGACACTGAAGCTTTCTTT	CASSWTGIDTEAFF
TRBD1	-	TRBV7-2	TRBJ1-2	TGTGCCAGCAGCTTCCTGGGACAGGGTGATTATGGCTACACCTTC	CASSFLGQGDYGYTF
-	-	TRBV3-1	TRBJ2-7	TGTGCCAGCAGCTTTCTGGCAGCCCCCTACGAGCAGTACTTC	CASSFLAAPYEQYF
TRBD1	few	TRBV10-3	TRBJ2-1	TGTGCCATCAGTGAGTCAGTGACAGGGGGGAACTACAATGAGCAGTTCTTC	CAISESVTGGNYNEQFF
-	-	TRBV10-3	TRBJ2-3	TGTGCCATCAGTGGGGCAGAGCAGACCACAGATACGCAGTATTTT	CAISGAEQTTDTQYF
-	few	TRBV7-2	TRBJ2-1	TGTGCCAGCAGCTTAGCCTTGGGGGCGGGAGCGGCCTACAATGAGCAGTTCTTC	CASSLALGAGAAYNEQFF
TRBD1	-	TRBV6-6	TRBJ1-5	TGTGCCAGCAGTGACCCGGGACAGGGTAATCAGCCCCAGCATTTT	CASSDPGQGNQPQHF
TRBD1	few	TRBV9	TRBJ1-2	TGTGCCAGCAGCGGCGGGACAGGGTACTATGGCTACACCTTC	CASSGGTGYYGYTF
-	few	TRBV9	TRBJ1-1	TGTGCCAGCAGCCCCCGGGTGGGACCTAACACTGAAGCTTTCTTT	CASSPRVGPNTEAFF
TRBD2	-	TRBV7-8	TRBJ2-3	TGTGCCAGCAGCGCATCCCGGGACTACCTTCGAGATACGCAGTATTTT	CASSASRDYLRDTQYF
-	-	TRBV7-8	TRBJ1-3	TGTGCCAGCAGCTTAGGCAGGGCCGGAGGAAACACCATATATTTT	CASSLGRAGGNTIYF